The 5 T cell receptor beta chains below were found in one sample sequenced in a study of shared clonotypes between healthy human individuals. This table comes from immunoSEQ multiplex PCR, and its TCRdb copy is limited to in-frame clones, with some not included. This sample has hundreds of thousands of clones, with approximately 73% found just once. What was sequenced was memory CD4+ T cells sorted from blood. Noted subset: CD45RA-negative fraction. These receptors originate from a woman aged 30 to 39 in good health.

The chain has TRBV10-3 and TRBJ2-5, with 7 bases that match TRBD1. After removal of 0 bases from V and 4 bases from J, the junction contained 8 bases not matched to a gene. This CDR3 has 16 residues. CDR1 and CDR2 from the germline V gene are ENHRY and SYGVKD. The CDR3 region is CAISESWQGVAETQYF. In DNA form, the CDR3 reads TGTGCCATCAGTGAGTCGTGGCAGGGGGTGGCAGAGACCCAGTACTTC.

CDR3 DNA: TGTGCCAGCAGTTTAGGGCCTACGGGGGCCAACGTCCTGACTTTC. This codes for CASSLGPTGANVLTF. V and J are TRBV28 and TRBJ2-6, with no clear D. CDR1 is MDHEN and CDR2 is SYDVKM in the germline V gene. Trimming removed 2 bases from V and 4 bases from J, with 9 bases in between. The CDR3 loop spans 15 amino acids.

The chain carries TRBV7-9 and TRBJ2-2; 7 bases line up with TRBD1. The J segment lost 5 bases and the V segment lost 6 bases, leaving 0 bases of the junction unmatched. Germline values: CDR1 SEHNR, CDR2 FQNEAQ (reference sequence). This CDR3 is built from 12 residues. DNA for the CDR3: TGTGCCAGCAGGACAGGGACCGGGGAGCTGTTTTTT. Translating it yields CASRTGTGELFF.

This clone turned up a few times. This chain joins TRBV27 and TRBJ1-5, with 8 positions matching TRBD1. CDR3 length: 16 residues. J was trimmed by 6 bases and V by 2 bases; bases with no gene match: 9. The germline V gene has CDR1 MNHEY and CDR2 SMNVEV (reference sequence). The CDR3 DNA reads TGTGCCAGCAGTTTAATCTTCTCCAGGGGGCTTCAGCCCCAGCATTTT. Its protein product is CASSLIFSRGLQPQHF.

This chain joins TRBV10-3 and TRBJ2-3; 10 bases are shared with TRBD2. The CDR3 runs to 17 residues. The germline V gene has CDR1 ENHRY and CDR2 SYGVKD. V lost 0 bases, J lost 3 bases, and 6 bases stayed unmatched. The CDR3 region has the DNA TGTGCCATCAGTGAGTCTGGACTAGCGGAAACTACAGATACGCAGTATTTT. It is translated as CAISESGLAETTDTQYF.